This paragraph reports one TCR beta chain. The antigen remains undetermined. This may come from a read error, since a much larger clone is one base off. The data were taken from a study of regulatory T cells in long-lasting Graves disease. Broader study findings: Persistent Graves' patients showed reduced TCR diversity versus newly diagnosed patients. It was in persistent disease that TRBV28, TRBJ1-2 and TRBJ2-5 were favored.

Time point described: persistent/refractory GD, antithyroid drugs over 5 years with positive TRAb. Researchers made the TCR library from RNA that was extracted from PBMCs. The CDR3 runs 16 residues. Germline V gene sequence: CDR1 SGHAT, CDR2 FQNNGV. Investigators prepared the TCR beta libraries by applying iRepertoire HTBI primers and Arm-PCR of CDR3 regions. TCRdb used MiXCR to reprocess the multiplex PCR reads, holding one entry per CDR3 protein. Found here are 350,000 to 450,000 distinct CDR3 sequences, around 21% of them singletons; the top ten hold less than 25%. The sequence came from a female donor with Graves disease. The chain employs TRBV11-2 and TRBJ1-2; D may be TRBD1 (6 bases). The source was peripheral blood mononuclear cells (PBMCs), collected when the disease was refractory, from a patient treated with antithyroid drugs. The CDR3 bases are TGTGCCGGCAGCCCAAGAAGACAAGCCAGGGGCTATGGCTACACCTTC. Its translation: CAGSPRRQARGYGYTF.